Shown below are 27 T cell receptor beta chains from a single sample sequenced in a study of regulatory T cells in long-lasting Graves disease. Building the TCR beta libraries relied on iRepertoire HTBI primers, and CDR3 regions underwent Arm-PCR. TCRdb called the multiplex PCR reads again in MiXCR, with one record for every CDR3 protein. Of about 360,000 distinct CDR3 sequences in the sample, around 15% were seen once. Documented time point: newly diagnosed GD, antithyroid drugs for less than 3 months. The TCR library used RNA extracted from PBMCs. These data were likewise used in another study, on T cells in Graves' hyperthyroidism and ophthalmopathy.

This sample comprised peripheral blood mononuclear cells (PBMCs), obtained at new diagnosis, from a patient treated with antithyroid drugs. The origin of the receptors is a woman under 30 with Graves disease.

This clonotype was counted ten times or more. V usage is TRBV7-2 and J usage is TRBJ2-7; perhaps TRBD2 as D (5 bases). The germline V and J ends were trimmed by 1 base and 4 bases, with 17 bases remaining between them. This CDR3 contains 16 residues. Germline lookup yields CDR1 SGHTA and CDR2 FQGNSA. Here the CDR3 reads CASSLGPGGLRYEQYF. The CDR3 DNA is TGTGCCAGCAGCTTAGGGCCAGGCGGGCTCCGTTACGAGCAGTACTTC.

This clonotype was seen repeatedly, ten times or more. The J gene is TRBJ2-7, the V gene TRBV2, with 9 bases matching TRBD2. The CDR3 runs 13 residues. Germline V gene lookup returns CDR1 SNHLY and CDR2 FYNNEI. Trimming at V came to 8 bases and at J to 6 bases, leaving 8 bases not matched to a gene. The chain's CDR3 is CASERREGLEQYF. The CDR3 nucleotides are TGTGCCAGCGAGCGGCGGGAGGGCCTCGAGCAGTACTTC.

This chain uses TRBV28 with TRBJ1-1; no reliable D call. The germline V gene encodes CDR1 MDHEN and CDR2 SYDVKM. CDR3 length: 10 residues. Trimming removed 8 bases from V and 2 bases from J, with 3 bases in between. In DNA form, the CDR3 reads TGTGCCAGCGTAAACACTGAAGCTTTCTTT. Protein: CASVNTEAFF. The full variable domain, rest sourced from reference TRBV28 and TRBJ1-1, is DVKVTQSSRYLVKRTGEKVFLECVQDMDHENMFWYRQDPGLGLRLIYFSYDVKMKEKGDIPEGYSVSREKKERFSLILESASTNQTSMYLCASVNTEAFFGQGTRLTVV.

This clonotype has a single count. The V call is TRBV5-1, the J call TRBJ2-1; D perhaps matches TRBD1 (5 bases). The CDR3 length is 15 residues. Trimming pared 0 bases from V and 5 bases from J, leaving 12 bases between. Looked up from germline, CDR1 is SGHRS and CDR2 is YFSETQ. This CDR3 is CASSLGAGIHNEQFF. The CDR3 DNA is TGCGCCAGCAGCTTGGGTGCAGGGATCCACAATGAGCAGTTCTTC. The full variable domain, in which reference TRBV5-1 and TRBJ2-1 provide the parts outside the CDR3, is KAGVTQTPRYLIKTRGQQVTLSCSPISGHRSVSWYQQTPGQGLQFLFEYFSETQRNKGNFPGRFSGRQFSNSRSEMNVSTLELGDSALYLCASSLGAGIHNEQFFGPGTRLTVL.

The sample holds many counts of this clonotype. CDR3 amino acids: CASSFRDRIRETQYF. Written as DNA, the CDR3 is TGCGCCAGCAGCTTCCGGGACAGGATCCGCGAGACCCAGTACTTC. This chain joins TRBV5-1 and TRBJ2-5, with 8 bases matching TRBD1. J lost 5 bases, V lost 2 bases, and 8 bases had no gene match. The CDR3 runs to 15 residues. In germline, CDR1 is SGHRS, CDR2 YFSETQ.

At least ten counts were recorded for this clonotype. The CDR3 spells CASSLAVGQGARETQYF. As DNA, the CDR3 is TGCGCCAGCAGCTTGGCCGTCGGACAGGGGGCTCGGGAGACCCAGTACTTC. The chain links TRBV5-1 to TRBJ2-5, with 11 bases identical to TRBD1. CDR1 is SGHRS and CDR2 is YFSETQ in the germline V gene. V dropped 0 bases and J dropped 5; count of bases not matched to a gene: 9. This CDR3 is 17 amino acids long.

This clonotype was found many times. CDR3 nucleotide sequence: TGTGCCAGCAGTTACTCTGTAGGGGGGGACGATCAGCCCCAGCATTTT. Its translation: CASSYSVGGDDQPQHF. The V gene is TRBV6-5, the J gene TRBJ1-5; tentatively, D is TRBD1 (6 bases). Germline CDR1 is MNHEY and CDR2 is SVGAGI. The CDR3 is made up of 16 amino acids. Trimming left V 0 bases short and J 5 bases short, with 14 bases between.

This clonotype was recorded many times. V usage is TRBV15 and J usage is TRBJ1-1; unclear D gene. Germline V gives CDR1 LNHNV, CDR2 YYDKDF (reference sequence). V lost 3 bases and J lost 1, with 15 bases in between. The CDR3 is 16 residues long. The CDR3 sequence: CATSSPRHTQNTEAFF. The CDR3 DNA follows: TGTGCCACCAGCAGTCCCCGGCACACGCAGAACACTGAAGCTTTCTTT.

The chain combines TRBV30 with TRBJ2-3; D perhaps matches TRBD2 (5 bases). The CDR3 totals 16 residues. V lost 0 bases to trimming and J lost 2 bases, with 15 bases between them. CDR1 and CDR2 (germline): GTSNPN, SVGIG (reference sequence). Here the CDR3 DNA reads TGTGCCTGGAGTGTAACGGGCGGGTCCCTCACAGATACGCAGTATTTT. This sequence encodes CAWSVTGGSLTDTQYF.

At least ten counts were recorded for this clonotype. The chain links TRBV9 to TRBJ2-5; no firm D call. The CDR3 consists of 11 residues. Trimming cost V 0 bases and J 7 bases, with 4 bases left between them. Per germline, CDR1 SGDLS and CDR2 YYNGEE. CDR3 sequence: CASSVDGTQYF. For the CDR3, the DNA is TGTGCCAGCAGCGTAGACGGGACCCAGTACTTC.

The CDR3 sequence: CASSVSRGYYGYTF. The CDR3 coding sequence is TGTGCCAGCAGCGTTTCTCGGGGATACTATGGCTACACCTTC. This chain uses TRBV11-2 with TRBJ1-2, with D unclear. Germline V gene lookup returns CDR1 SGHAT and CDR2 FQNNGV. The CDR3 spans 14 residues. Trimming took off 5 bases at V and 3 bases at J, with 13 bases between the two ends.

This clonotype was detected ten times or more. The chain recombines TRBV3-1 with TRBJ2-7; 7 nucleotides align to TRBD1. Unmatched junction bases numbered 17, after V lost 4 bases and J lost 11 bases. This CDR3 is built from 15 residues. Germline CDR1 reads LGHDT; CDR2 reads YNNKEL (reference sequence). The CDR3 DNA sequence: TGTGCCAGCAGCCCCGAATTTGGCACAGGGGATGGAGAGTACTTC. Residues: CASSPEFGTGDGEYF.

A few counts support this clonotype. The chain links TRBV6-1 to TRBJ1-1; D is unresolved. The CDR3 has 13 amino acids. Trimming stripped 2 bases from V and 4 bases from J, with 8 bases between. From germline, CDR1 is MNHNS and CDR2 SASEGT. The CDR3 nucleotides read TGTGCCAGCAGTGAAAGGAGGCCCACTGAAGCTTTCTTT. Residues: CASSERRPTEAFF.

The chain is built from TRBV6-1 and TRBJ1-3, with D possibly being TRBD1 (6 bases). CDR1 MNHNS and CDR2 SASEGT come from the germline V gene. The CDR3 extends over 14 amino acids. Trimming pared 5 bases from V and 3 bases from J, leaving 11 bases between. CDR3 amino acids: CASSLRGFGNTIYF. CDR3 bases: TGTGCCAGCAGTCTCAGGGGTTTTGGAAACACCATATATTTT.

The sample holds many counts of this clonotype. The genes are TRBV11-2 and TRBJ2-4; 8 nucleotides align to TRBD1. Germline loops: CDR1 SGHAT, CDR2 FQNNGV. This CDR3 is built from 16 residues. The V gene end was trimmed by 1 base and the J gene end by 1 base; junction bases not matched to a gene: 3. CDR3 nucleotide sequence: TGTGCCAGCAGCTTAGGCCGACAGGGGGCCAAAAACATTCAGTACTTC. Translated, it gives CASSLGRQGAKNIQYF.

This clonotype has just a few counts. The chain links TRBV20-1 to TRBJ2-3; a weak D match, TRBD1 (5 bases). The CDR3 covers 17 residues. Germline CDR1 reads DFQATT; CDR2 reads SNEGSKA (reference sequence). V dropped 3 bases and J dropped 1 base, with 20 bases sitting between them. CDR3 DNA sequence: TGCAGTGCTAGTTATTTTAGGGGCGTAGGGGGCACAGATACGCAGTATTTT. Residues: CSASYFRGVGGTDTQYF.

This clonotype was recorded a few times. The chain carries TRBV2 and TRBJ2-7; 8 nucleotides line up with TRBD2. Germline V gives CDR1 SNHLY, CDR2 FYNNEI. The length of the CDR3 is 12 residues. V lost 5 bases to trimming and J lost 6 bases; unmatched junction nucleotides: 3. CDR3 coding DNA: TGTGCCAGCAGTCGAGCGGGAGTCGAGCAGTACTTC. Translated, it gives CASSRAGVEQYF.

The chain recombines TRBV14 with TRBJ2-7; 10 positions match TRBD2. V lost 2 bases and J lost 5; bases outside the gene matches: 3. The CDR3 length is 14 residues. The germline gives CDR1 SGHDN, CDR2 FVKESK. The CDR3 sequence: CASSQHLAGDEQYF. CDR3 bases: TGTGCCAGCAGCCAACACCTAGCGGGAGACGAGCAGTACTTC.

This clonotype was counted many times. The rearrangement uses TRBV28 and TRBJ2-2; D might be TRBD1 (6 bases). The CDR3 has 16 residues. V dropped 5 bases and J dropped 4 bases, with 17 bases sitting between them. Germline V CDR1 and CDR2: MDHEN, SYDVKM. The CDR3 is CASSALFGQRTGELFF. The CDR3 DNA reads as TGTGCCAGCAGTGCTCTTTTTGGACAGCGCACCGGGGAGCTGTTTTTT.

This clonotype was detected many times. This chain links TRBV14 with TRBJ1-5; D is ambiguous. V was pared by 1 base and J by 2 bases, with 9 bases between. Germline-derived CDR1 and CDR2 are SGHDN and FVKESK. The CDR3 consists of 15 residues. The chain's CDR3 is CASSQGGNGNQPQHF. For the CDR3, the DNA is TGTGCCAGCAGCCAAGGAGGGAATGGCAATCAGCCCCAGCATTTT.

This clonotype has a count of ten or more. The chain has TRBV11-2 and TRBJ1-1, with no clear D. With 3 bases removed from V and 7 bases from J, the gap between germline ends came to 6 bases. The V gene's germline CDR1 is SGHAT and CDR2 FQNNGV. The CDR3 is 11 amino acids. The CDR3 DNA sequence: TGTGCCAGCAGCTTCGGAGATGAAGCTTTCTTT. Its translation: CASSFGDEAFF.

Regarding this clonotype: A much more abundant neighbour one base away suggests this may be a read error. The chain links TRBV20-1 to TRBJ2-1; D is uncertain. Germline-derived CDR1 and CDR2 are DFQATT and SNEGSKA (reference sequence). The length of the CDR3 is 11 residues. CDR3 sequence (DNA): TGCAGTGCTAGCGTGAAGGAGACCCAGCACTTC. Translation gives CSASVKETQHF.

This clonotype was picked up a small number of times. This chain uses TRBV6-1 with TRBJ1-2, with 10 bases that match TRBD1. CDR3 length: 15 amino acids. Germline CDR1 MNHNS, CDR2 SASEGT. The J segment lost 7 bases and the V segment lost 4 bases, leaving 9 bases of the junction unmatched. CDR3 protein: CASSAKTGGAFGYTF. CDR3 in DNA: TGTGCCAGCAGTGCCAAGACAGGGGGCGCGTTTGGCTACACCTTC.

This clonotype was recorded at least ten times. This sequence joins TRBV28 and TRBJ2-5, with 7 bases lining up with TRBD1. The germline V gene encodes CDR1 MDHEN and CDR2 SYDVKM. Trimming at V came to 7 bases and at J to 4 bases, leaving 15 bases not matched to a gene. This CDR3 has 16 residues. The DNA for the CDR3 is TGTGCCAGCACCGACGTTAAGGGGGCTCGTACAGAGACCCAGTACTTC. This codes for CASTDVKGARTETQYF.

For this clonotype: The germline gene is not matched at one end of the junction; a read error may be the cause. The rearrangement joins TRBV7-7 to TRBJ1-4, with D possibly TRBD1 on 5 matching bases. Looked up from germline, CDR1 is SSHAT and CDR2 is FNYEAQ (reference sequence). The CDR3 extends over 15 amino acids. Written as DNA, the CDR3 is TGTGCTAGCAGCTTAGGGGAGGAACCAAATGAAAAACTGTTTTTT. It is translated as CASSLGEEPNEKLFF. Looking up the rest from reference TRBV7-7 and TRBJ1-4 gives the full variable domain: GAGVSQSPRYKVTKRGQDVTLRCDPISSHATLYWYQQALGQGPEFLTYFNYEAQPDKSGLPSDRFSAERPEGSISTLTIQRTEQRDSAMYRCASSLGEEPNEKLFFGSGTQLSVL.

Turning to this clonotype: At one end, the junction sequence differs from germline, possibly due to a read error. The chain employs TRBV5-1 and TRBJ1-4; D might be TRBD1 (5 bases). The CDR3 has 15 residues. The V gene's germline CDR1 is SGHRS and CDR2 YFSETQ. The CDR3 sequence: CASSSLGATNEKLFF. The CDR3 DNA is TGTGCCAGCAGCTCGCTGGGGGCAACTAATGAAAAACTGTTTTTT.

The chain is built from TRBV11-1 and TRBJ1-5, with no clear D. V was pared by 5 bases and J by 8 bases, with 13 bases between. Per the germline V gene, CDR1 is SGHAT and CDR2 is FQDESV (reference sequence). The CDR3 sequence is 13 residues long. CDR3 coding DNA: TGTGCCAGCAGCCAAGATACTGCGGAGCCCCAGCATTTT. Translating it yields CASSQDTAEPQHF.